The 8 T cell receptor beta chains below come from one sample, sequenced in a study of cytomegalovirus exposure and HLA in healthy donors. 13 Jbeta primers and 60 Vbeta primers were used for the PCR. Produced via immunoSEQ multiplex PCR; TCRdb's table is partial and in-frame only. This sample carries more than 95,000 clones, 83% of them seen once, and the ten largest clones take approximately 3.6%. The sequenced sample consisted of PBMCs. These receptors were taken from a woman in her 40s in good health and CMV-seropositive.

This chain joins TRBV7-2 and TRBJ1-4; the D is unclear. Germline V gene data show CDR1 as SGHTA and CDR2 as FQGNSA. The CDR3 totals 13 residues. Trimming stripped 4 bases from V and 6 bases from J, with 9 bases between. The CDR3: CASSSGSHEKLFF. CDR3 coding DNA: TGTGCCAGCAGCTCCGGGAGTCATGAAAAACTGTTTTTT.

J is TRBJ1-2 and V is TRBV27, with 9 bases matching TRBD1. CDR3 size: 14 residues. CDR1 and CDR2 from the germline V gene are MNHEY and SMNVEV (reference sequence). V dropped 4 bases and J dropped 5; count of bases not matched to a gene: 5. The CDR3 nucleotides read TGTGCCAGCAGTTATACAGGGGGCCGGTATGGCTACACCTTC. It codes for CASSYTGGRYGYTF.

The gene calls are TRBV7-2 and TRBJ1-1, with TRBD1 as a possible D gene (6 bases). V was pared by 2 bases and J by 4 bases, with 17 bases between. The CDR3 has 16 amino acids. CDR1 is SGHTA, CDR2 FQGNSA, per germline. The CDR3: CASSLPGHDLGTEAFF. DNA for the CDR3: TGTGCCAGCAGCTTACCGGGACATGATTTGGGCACTGAAGCTTTCTTT.

The genes are TRBV19 and TRBJ1-1; perhaps TRBD1 as D (5 bases). Germline-derived CDR1 and CDR2 are LNHDA and SQIVND (reference sequence). Trimming pared 1 base from V and 2 bases from J, leaving 5 bases between. The CDR3 loop spans 13 amino acids. The CDR3 sequence is CASSIGTNTEAFF. For the CDR3, the DNA is TGTGCCAGTAGTATAGGGACAAACACTGAAGCTTTCTTT.

The table lists this clone with a count of one. One end of the junction varies from germline; a read error may be responsible. The V gene is TRBV7-7, the J gene TRBJ2-1; D is possibly TRBD2 (6 bases). CDR3 size: 15 residues. CDR1 SSHAT and CDR2 FNYEAQ come from the germline V gene (reference sequence). CDR3 DNA: TGTGCTAGCAGCCCAACACCGGGACTGGTCAATGAGCAGTTCTTC. Its translation is CASSPTPGLVNEQFF.

This clone occurred a few times. CDR3 sequence (DNA): TGTGCCAGCAGCTTACTCCGATATAGTAGCCTGTACGAGCAGTACTTC. This sequence encodes CASSLLRYSSLYEQYF. The chain employs TRBV11-2 and TRBJ2-7; D not resolved. Germline CDR1 is SGHAT and CDR2 is FQNNGV. V was shortened by 2 bases and J by 4 bases, with 18 bases between the two germline ends. CDR3 size: 16 residues. Supplemented by reference TRBV11-2 and TRBJ2-7, the full variable domain reads EAGVAQSPRYKIIEKRQSVAFWCNPISGHATLYWYQQILGQGPKLLIQFQNNGVVDDSQLPKDRFSAERLKGVDSTLKIQPAKLEDSAVYLCASSLLRYSSLYEQYFGPGTRLTVT.

This clone was observed a single time. This rearrangement joins TRBV29-1 to TRBJ2-7; a possible D gene is TRBD1 (5 bases). Trimming left V 5 bases short and J 5 bases short, with 10 bases between. Looked up from germline, CDR1 is SQVTM and CDR2 is ANQGSEA. The CDR3 runs 11 residues. CDR3 sequence reads: CSVLGAHEQYF. CDR3 sequence (DNA): TGCAGCGTTCTAGGGGCCCACGAGCAGTACTTC.

This clone appeared a single time. The V gene is TRBV11-2, the J gene TRBJ2-2; TRBD1 agrees at 10 bases. Looked up from germline, CDR1 is SGHAT and CDR2 is FQNNGV. The length of the CDR3 is 18 residues. With V trimmed by 0 bases and J by 1 base, 5 bases remained unmatched. The CDR3 bases are TGTGCCAGCAGCTTAGATTTTTGGGACAGGGGGAACACCGGGGAGCTGTTTTTT. It specifies CASSLDFWDRGNTGELFF.